These 23 T cell receptor beta chains came from one sample sequenced in a study of blood T cells in healthy people across ages. Through a sample-barcoded 5' primer and a J-beta primer mix, a second PCR was run for roughly 6 to 12 cycles. One entry per CDR3 protein results from TCRdb running MiXCR on the 5' RACE reads. This sample carries 550,000 to 750,000 distinct CDR3 sequences, 20% to 25% of them seen once, and the ten largest clones take roughly 3.6%. The sequenced sample was blood. The receptors derive from a man aged 70 or older in good health.

A remark on this clonotype: The junction shows a germline mismatch at one end, possibly a read error. The chain couples TRBV7-7 to TRBJ2-5; a weak D match, TRBD1 (6 bases). The CDR3 length is 15 residues. Germline CDR1 and CDR2: SSHAT and FNYEAQ (reference sequence). CDR3 sequence reads: CASSFSGVGQETQYF. DNA of the CDR3: TGTGCTAGCAGCTTTTCAGGGGTCGGTCAAGAGACCCAGTACTTC.

This clonotype occurred many times. The chain couples TRBV4-1 to TRBJ2-7, with TRBD2 matching 11 bases. V lost 0 bases, J lost 4 bases, and 5 bases stayed unmatched. Germline V CDR1 and CDR2: MGHRA, YSYEKL. The CDR3 covers 16 residues. This CDR3 reads CASSQDPGTSGYEQYF. The CDR3 DNA reads TGCGCCAGCAGCCAAGACCCTGGGACTAGCGGTTACGAGCAGTACTTC.

The V and J genes are TRBV12-3 or TRBV12-4 and TRBJ2-5, with 8 bases lining up with TRBD2. The CDR3 length is 15 residues. With 3 bases clipped from V and 2 bases from J, the junction kept 5 bases outside the gene matches. CDR3 in amino acids: CASSFFTSGQETQYF. CDR3 nucleotide sequence: TGTGCCAGCAGTTTTTTTACTAGCGGTCAAGAGACCCAGTACTTC.

This clonotype was counted only a few times. V usage is TRBV4-2 and J usage is TRBJ2-7, with D uncertain. Germline V gene lookup returns CDR1 LGHNA and CDR2 YNFKEQ. This CDR3 spans 17 amino acids. The germline V and J ends were trimmed by 0 bases and 6 bases, with 21 bases remaining between them. The CDR3 DNA is TGTGCCAGCAGCCAAGAGTATCAAACAGAGGTGGAAGGCGAGCAGTACTTC. Amino acids: CASSQEYQTEVEGEQYF.

In its sample, this clonotype was seen a few times. This chain links TRBV5-1 with TRBJ2-5, with TRBD2 matching over 10 bases. CDR3 length equals 13 residues. The J segment lost 5 bases and the V segment lost 4 bases, leaving 2 bases of the junction unmatched. Germline CDR1 is SGHRS and CDR2 is YFSETQ. The CDR3 loop reads CASSKTSGETQYF. The DNA for the CDR3 is TGCGCCAGCAGCAAGACTAGCGGGGAGACCCAGTACTTC. The full variable domain, in which reference TRBV5-1 and TRBJ2-5 provide the parts outside the CDR3, is KAGVTQTPRYLIKTRGQQVTLSCSPISGHRSVSWYQQTPGQGLQFLFEYFSETQRNKGNFPGRFSGRQFSNSRSEMNVSTLELGDSALYLCASSKTSGETQYFGPGTRLLVL.

V and J are TRBV20-1 and TRBJ1-4; possible D gene TRBD1, 6 bases. CDR3 length: 14 amino acids. Trimming stripped 0 bases from V and 7 bases from J, with 12 bases between. CDR1 is DFQATT and CDR2 is SNEGSKA in the germline V gene (reference sequence). The CDR3 coding sequence is TGCAGTGCTAGAGACCAGTCAGGGGCTGAAAAACTGTTTTTT. Translation: CSARDQSGAEKLFF.

J is TRBJ2-1 and V is TRBV9; TRBD1 or TRBD2 may be the D gene (5 bases each). Germline V lookup: CDR1 SGDLS, CDR2 YYNGEE. The CDR3 extends over 17 amino acids. V lost 0 bases and J 8 bases, leaving 21 bases between the germline ends. This CDR3 is CASSVAVGTGRSHEQFF. The CDR3 nucleotides are TGTGCCAGCAGCGTAGCAGTCGGGACGGGAAGGTCACATGAGCAGTTCTTC.

This chain connects TRBV18 to TRBJ1-2; D is ambiguous. Germline V gives CDR1 KGHSH, CDR2 LQKENI. V was trimmed by 0 bases and J by 1 base, leaving 9 bases between them. The CDR3 is made up of 15 amino acids. CDR3 bases: TGTGCCAGCTCACCACCGGGCGGAGTTAACTATGGCTACACCTTC. It encodes CASSPPGGVNYGYTF.

This clonotype was found many times. CDR3 nucleotide sequence: TGCGCCAGCAGCTTGAACCCTAGCGGGAAAGGGGGAGAGACCCAGTACTTC. This codes for CASSLNPSGKGGETQYF. The chain recombines TRBV5-1 with TRBJ2-5; TRBD2 agrees at 9 bases. Trimming cost V 1 base and J 4 bases; bases outside gene matches: 11. CDR3 length equals 17 residues. Looked up from germline, CDR1 is SGHRS and CDR2 is YFSETQ.

This clonotype occurred a few times. The V gene is TRBV5-1, the J gene TRBJ2-2; 7 nucleotides agree with TRBD1. In germline, CDR1 is SGHRS, CDR2 YFSETQ. J was trimmed by 4 bases and V by 2 bases; bases with no gene match: 2. The CDR3 loop spans 14 amino acids. CDR3 amino acids: CASSLNRGTGELFF. The CDR3 coding sequence is TGCGCCAGCAGCTTAAACAGGGGCACCGGGGAGCTGTTTTTT. Supplemented by reference TRBV5-1 and TRBJ2-2, the full variable domain reads KAGVTQTPRYLIKTRGQQVTLSCSPISGHRSVSWYQQTPGQGLQFLFEYFSETQRNKGNFPGRFSGRQFSNSRSEMNVSTLELGDSALYLCASSLNRGTGELFFGEGSRLTVL.

The chain uses TRBV4-3 and TRBJ2-2, with D possibly matching TRBD1 (7 bases). The CDR3 spans 17 residues. Looked up from germline, CDR1 is LGHNA and CDR2 is YSLEER. V was trimmed by 1 base and J by 3 bases, leaving 15 bases between them. The CDR3 DNA sequence: TGCGCCAGCAGCCAAGGTGCCAGGGGGGTGTACACCGGGGAGCTGTTTTTT. Protein product: CASSQGARGVYTGELFF.

There are a few counts of this clonotype. The chain is built from TRBV20-1 and TRBJ2-3; no clear D gene. Trimming left V 6 bases short and J 0 bases short, with 16 bases between. Germline V lookup: CDR1 DFQATT, CDR2 SNEGSKA (reference sequence). The CDR3 runs to 15 residues. CDR3 nucleotides: TGCAGTGCAACCGGTCCCCAGCGTAGCACAGATACGCAGTATTTT. It codes for CSATGPQRSTDTQYF.

This clonotype was counted only a few times. The chain carries TRBV29-1 and TRBJ2-3, with 9 bases fitting TRBD1. V was clipped by 6 bases and J by 2 bases; unmatched bases: 6. Germline V CDR1 and CDR2: SQVTM, ANQGSEA. The CDR3 sequence is 14 residues long. CDR3 protein: CSVGRDRATDTQYF. CDR3 in DNA: TGCAGCGTGGGCCGGGACAGGGCCACAGATACGCAGTATTTT.

The chain carries TRBV20-1 and TRBJ2-6; D not resolved. There are 13 residues in the CDR3. V lost 2 bases and J 4 bases, leaving 6 bases between the germline ends. Germline V gene sequence: CDR1 DFQATT, CDR2 SNEGSKA (reference sequence). CDR3 coding DNA: TGCAGTGCTAGATTGGAGGGGGCCAACGTCCTGACTTTC. Its translation is CSARLEGANVLTF.

In its sample, this clonotype was seen a few times. An end of the junction does not agree with germline; a read error may underlie this. The V and J genes are TRBV6-1 and TRBJ2-7, with 11 bases identical to TRBD2. The CDR3 spans 12 residues. Germline CDR1 and CDR2: MNHNS and SASEGT. The CDR3 sequence: CAGSNLAGGQYF. The CDR3 DNA sequence: TGTGCCGGCAGCAACCTAGCGGGAGGGCAGTACTTC.

This chain links TRBV7-9 with TRBJ1-2; no reliable D call. V lost 4 bases and J lost 0, with 18 bases in between. CDR1 SEHNR and CDR2 FQNEAQ come from the germline V gene (reference sequence). The CDR3 spans 17 residues. The CDR3 spells CASSSSLPLSTNYGYTF. Written as DNA, the CDR3 is TGTGCCAGCAGCTCGTCCCTCCCGCTCTCCACTAACTATGGCTACACCTTC.

This clonotype was seen a few times. The V gene is TRBV3-1, the J gene TRBJ2-2; TRBD2 might be the D (6 bases). Trimming took off 4 bases at V and 5 bases at J, with 17 bases between the two ends. The CDR3 is 16 amino acids. From germline, CDR1 is LGHDT and CDR2 YNNKEL (reference sequence). CDR3 protein: CASSPLAALGTGELFF. The CDR3 DNA sequence: TGTGCCAGCAGCCCCTTAGCGGCCCTGGGGACCGGGGAGCTGTTTTTT.

The V and J genes are TRBV2 and TRBJ2-7, with D hard to call. The CDR3 length is 13 residues. The ends were cut back, 5 bases at V and 4 bases at J, with 12 bases in the middle. Germline V gene data show CDR1 as SNHLY and CDR2 as FYNNEI. In DNA form, the CDR3 reads TGTGCCAGCAGTAACCAGTACGTATACGAGCAGTACTTC. It specifies CASSNQYVYEQYF.

The chain recombines TRBV29-1 with TRBJ1-2; D gene ambiguous. The CDR3 is 12 amino acids. V was shortened by 4 bases and J by 3 bases, with 9 bases between the two germline ends. CDR1 and CDR2 (germline): SQVTM, ANQGSEA. CDR3 amino acids: CSVVEEDYGYTF. In nucleotides, the CDR3 is TGCAGCGTTGTTGAGGAGGACTATGGCTACACCTTC.

This clonotype came up many times. J is TRBJ2-5 and V is TRBV20-1; TRBD2 matches at 15 bases. Germline assignment: CDR1 DFQATT and CDR2 SNEGSKA (reference sequence). CDR3 length equals 15 residues. The V and J ends lost 6 bases and 4 bases, in that order; junction bases with no gene match: 6. The CDR3 spells CSAGTSGRISETQYF. CDR3 coding DNA: TGCAGTGCCGGGACTAGCGGGAGGATATCAGAGACCCAGTACTTC.

This clonotype was observed a few times. The junction and the germline gene differ at one end; a read error may be behind it. The rearrangement joins TRBV20-1 to TRBJ2-7; 8 bases are a match to TRBD2. Germline V lookup: CDR1 DFQATT, CDR2 SNEGSKA (reference sequence). This CDR3 has 15 residues. This CDR3 is CSAPNPAGVENEQHF. The CDR3 coding sequence is TGCAGTGCCCCGAACCCAGCGGGAGTTGAGAACGAGCAGCACTTC.

V is TRBV5-1 and J is TRBJ1-1; tentative D call: TRBD1 (6 bases). Between the trimmed V and J ends, which lost 4 bases and 7 bases, there was a span of 17 bases. Germline V lookup: CDR1 SGHRS, CDR2 YFSETQ. The CDR3 runs 14 residues. CDR3 coding DNA: TGCGCCAGCAGCCAACAGGGAACCCCTGTTGAAGCTTTCTTT. It codes for CASSQQGTPVEAFF. Filled out from reference TRBV5-1 and TRBJ1-1, the complete variable domain reads KAGVTQTPRYLIKTRGQQVTLSCSPISGHRSVSWYQQTPGQGLQFLFEYFSETQRNKGNFPGRFSGRQFSNSRSEMNVSTLELGDSALYLCASSQQGTPVEAFFGQGTRLTVV.

V and J are TRBV20-1 and TRBJ2-1; 8 positions match TRBD1. V lost 4 bases and J lost 5; bases outside the gene matches: 7. Germline V gene data show CDR1 as DFQATT and CDR2 as SNEGSKA (reference sequence). The CDR3 consists of 14 residues. As DNA, the CDR3 is TGCAGTGCTACCCGACAGGGGATGGACAATGAGCAGTTCTTC. Amino acid sequence: CSATRQGMDNEQFF.